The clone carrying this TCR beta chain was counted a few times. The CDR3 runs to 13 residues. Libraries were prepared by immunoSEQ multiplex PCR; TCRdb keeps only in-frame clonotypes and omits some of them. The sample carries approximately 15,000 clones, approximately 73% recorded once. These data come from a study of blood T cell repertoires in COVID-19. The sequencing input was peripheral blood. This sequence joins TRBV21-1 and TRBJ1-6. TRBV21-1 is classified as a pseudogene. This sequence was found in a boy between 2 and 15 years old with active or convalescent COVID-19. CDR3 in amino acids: CASSHPRFSPLHF. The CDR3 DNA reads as TGTGCCAGCTCCCACCCCCGGTTTTCACCCCTCCACTTT.